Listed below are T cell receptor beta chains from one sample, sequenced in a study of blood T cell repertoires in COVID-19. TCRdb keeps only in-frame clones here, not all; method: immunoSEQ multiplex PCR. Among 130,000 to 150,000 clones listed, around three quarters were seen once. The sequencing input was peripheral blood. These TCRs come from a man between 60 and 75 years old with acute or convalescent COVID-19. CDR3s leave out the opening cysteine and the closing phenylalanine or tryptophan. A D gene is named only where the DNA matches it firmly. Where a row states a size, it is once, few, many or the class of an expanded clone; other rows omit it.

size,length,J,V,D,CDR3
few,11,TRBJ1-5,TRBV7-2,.,ASSLDGVQPQH
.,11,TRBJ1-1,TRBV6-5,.,ASTGEVRTEAF
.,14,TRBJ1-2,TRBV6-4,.,ASSEYGHVESYGYT
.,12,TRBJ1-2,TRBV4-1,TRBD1,ASSGTGGHYGYT
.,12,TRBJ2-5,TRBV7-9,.,ASENSRDQETQY
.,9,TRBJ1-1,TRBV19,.,ASSMGPEAF
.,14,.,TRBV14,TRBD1,ASSQGNRGSSYEQY
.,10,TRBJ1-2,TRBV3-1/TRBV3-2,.,ASSSGIYGYT
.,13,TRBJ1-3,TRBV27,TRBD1,ASSPSTGRGNTIY
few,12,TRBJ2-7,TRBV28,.,ASTFLGRGYEQY
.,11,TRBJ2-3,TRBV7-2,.,ASRAGRTDTQY
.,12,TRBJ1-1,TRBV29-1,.,SVFDRQGFPEAF
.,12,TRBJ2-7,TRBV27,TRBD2,ASSRAGVGYEQY
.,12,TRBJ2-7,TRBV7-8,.,ASSLVQGPYEQY
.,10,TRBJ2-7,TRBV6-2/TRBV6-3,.,ASSPPAGSQY
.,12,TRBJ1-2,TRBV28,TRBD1,ASRPPGQVYGYT
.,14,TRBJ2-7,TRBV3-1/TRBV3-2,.,ASSQDKIGGGYEQY
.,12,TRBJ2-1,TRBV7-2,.,ASSLDGGHNEQF
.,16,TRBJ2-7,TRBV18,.,ASSLATPRTGVSYEQY
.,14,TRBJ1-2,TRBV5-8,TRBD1,ASSLGGLNRGPGYT
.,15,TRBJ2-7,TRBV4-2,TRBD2,ASSQGLAGGMAYEQY
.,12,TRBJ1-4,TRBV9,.,ASSVDSLNEKLF
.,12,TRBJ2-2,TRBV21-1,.,AYYVAAYTGELF
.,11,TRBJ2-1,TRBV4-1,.,ASSQEQGFEQF
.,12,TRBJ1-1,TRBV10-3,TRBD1,AISGGQGVTEAF
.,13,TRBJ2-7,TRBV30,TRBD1,AWSVPGQGINEQY
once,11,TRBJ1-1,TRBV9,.,ASSARDTNQAF
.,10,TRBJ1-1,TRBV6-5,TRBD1,ASSHRGTEAF
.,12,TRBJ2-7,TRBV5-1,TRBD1,ASSSGQGRYEQY
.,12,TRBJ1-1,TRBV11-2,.,ASSLVTFSEEAF
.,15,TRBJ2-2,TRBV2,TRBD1,ASKPPPGQGTTGELF
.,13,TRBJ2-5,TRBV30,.,AWSVSDSVSETQY
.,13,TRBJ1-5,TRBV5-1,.,ASSLVGGSNQPQH
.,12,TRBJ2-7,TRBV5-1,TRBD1,ASSSGTVAYEQY
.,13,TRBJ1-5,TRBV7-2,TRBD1,ASSPGGTANQPQH
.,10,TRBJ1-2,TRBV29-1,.,SVGRTDAGYT
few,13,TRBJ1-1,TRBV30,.,AWSVRGGRRTEAF
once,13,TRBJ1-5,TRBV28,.,ASSNEGPGYQPQH
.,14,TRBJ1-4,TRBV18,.,ASSPRTVTEDEKLF
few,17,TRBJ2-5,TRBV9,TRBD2,ASSASGTSGSWGRETQY
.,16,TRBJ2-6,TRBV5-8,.,ASSAGTGSLSGANILT
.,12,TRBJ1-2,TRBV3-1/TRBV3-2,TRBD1,ASSQRDRGHGYT
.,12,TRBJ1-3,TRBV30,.,ASQNSGFGNTIY
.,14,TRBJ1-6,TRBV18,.,ASSPEGAGGDSPLH
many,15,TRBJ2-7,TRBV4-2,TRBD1,ASSQETSGTGVYEQY
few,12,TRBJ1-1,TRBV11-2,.,ASSSQTGNTEAF
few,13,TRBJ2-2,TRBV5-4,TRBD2,ASSLGLAGPGELF
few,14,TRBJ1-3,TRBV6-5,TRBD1,ASSYSTGGTGNTIY
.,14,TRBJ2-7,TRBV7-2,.,ASRQVGATGSYEQY